This T cell receptor beta chain was sequenced during a study of CD8+ T cells in alopecia areata. Extracted from the samples, RNA was reverse transcribed into cDNA to serve as the sequencing template. Only in-frame clones appear in the TCRdb table, and some are missing; sequencing was by immunoSEQ multiplex PCR. Here the sample spans about 200,000 clones, roughly 60% being singletons. The treatment: oral pan-JAK inhibitor, 5-10 mg twice daily. The germline V gene encodes CDR1 LGHNA and CDR2 YSLEER. This CDR3 comprises 15 residues. Trimming left V 1 base short and J 2 bases short, with 11 bases between.

The chain recombines TRBV4-3 with TRBJ1-1; D is ambiguous. The sequence came from a human donor with alopecia areata. The source was CD4+ T cells sorted from blood, collected at week 24, from a patient treated with tofacitinib. The CDR3 region is CASSQGRGLNTEAFF. CDR3 coding DNA: TGCGCCAGCAGCCAAGGCCGTGGCCTAAACACTGAAGCTTTCTTT.